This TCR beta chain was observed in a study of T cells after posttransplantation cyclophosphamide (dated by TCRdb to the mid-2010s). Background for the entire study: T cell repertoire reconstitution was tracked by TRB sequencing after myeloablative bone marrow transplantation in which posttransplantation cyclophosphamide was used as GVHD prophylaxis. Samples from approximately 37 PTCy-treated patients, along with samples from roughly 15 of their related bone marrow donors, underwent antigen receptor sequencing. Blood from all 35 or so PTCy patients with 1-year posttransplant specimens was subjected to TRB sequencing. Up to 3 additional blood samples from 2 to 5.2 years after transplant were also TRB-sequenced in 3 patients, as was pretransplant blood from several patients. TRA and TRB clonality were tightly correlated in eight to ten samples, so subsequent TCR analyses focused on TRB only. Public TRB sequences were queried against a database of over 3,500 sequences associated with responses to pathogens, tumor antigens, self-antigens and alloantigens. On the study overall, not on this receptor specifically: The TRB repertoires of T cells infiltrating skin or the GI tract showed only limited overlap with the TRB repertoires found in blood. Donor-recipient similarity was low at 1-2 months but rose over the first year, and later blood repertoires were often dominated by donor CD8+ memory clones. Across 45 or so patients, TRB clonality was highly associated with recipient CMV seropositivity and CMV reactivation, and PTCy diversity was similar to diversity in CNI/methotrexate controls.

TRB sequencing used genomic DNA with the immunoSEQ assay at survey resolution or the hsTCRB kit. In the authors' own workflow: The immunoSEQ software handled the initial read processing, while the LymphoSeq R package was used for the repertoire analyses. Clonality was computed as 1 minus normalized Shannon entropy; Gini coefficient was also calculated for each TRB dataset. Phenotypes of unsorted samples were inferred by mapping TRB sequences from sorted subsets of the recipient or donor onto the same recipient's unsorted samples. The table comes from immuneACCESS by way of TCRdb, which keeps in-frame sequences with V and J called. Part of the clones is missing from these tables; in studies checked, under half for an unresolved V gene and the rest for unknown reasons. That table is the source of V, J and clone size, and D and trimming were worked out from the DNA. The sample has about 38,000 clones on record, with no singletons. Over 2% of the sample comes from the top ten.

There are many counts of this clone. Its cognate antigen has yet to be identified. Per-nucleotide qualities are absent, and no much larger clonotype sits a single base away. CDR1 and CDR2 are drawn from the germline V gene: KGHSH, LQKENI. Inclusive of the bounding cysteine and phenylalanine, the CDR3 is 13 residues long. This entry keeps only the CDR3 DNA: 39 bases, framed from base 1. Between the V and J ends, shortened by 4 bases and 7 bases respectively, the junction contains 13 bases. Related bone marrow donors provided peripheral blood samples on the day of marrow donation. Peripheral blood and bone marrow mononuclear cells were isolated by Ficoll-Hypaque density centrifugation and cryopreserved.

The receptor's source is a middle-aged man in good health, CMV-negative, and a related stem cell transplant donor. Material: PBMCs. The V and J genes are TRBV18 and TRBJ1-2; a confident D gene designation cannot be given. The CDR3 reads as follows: CASSLQDGSGYTF. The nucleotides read TGTGCCAGCTCACTTCAGGATGGGTCTGGCTACACCTTC.